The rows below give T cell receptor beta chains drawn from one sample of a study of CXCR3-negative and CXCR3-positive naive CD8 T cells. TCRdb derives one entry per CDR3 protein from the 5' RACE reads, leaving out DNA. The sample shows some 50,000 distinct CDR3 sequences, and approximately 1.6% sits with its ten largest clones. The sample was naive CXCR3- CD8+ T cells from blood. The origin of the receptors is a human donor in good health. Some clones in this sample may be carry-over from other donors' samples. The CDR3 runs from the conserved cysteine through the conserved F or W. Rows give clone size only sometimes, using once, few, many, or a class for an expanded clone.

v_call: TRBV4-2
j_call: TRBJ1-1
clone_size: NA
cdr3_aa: CASSPAVNTEAFF

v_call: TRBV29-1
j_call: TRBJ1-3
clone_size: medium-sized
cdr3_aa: CSVEDLLTSSGNTIYF

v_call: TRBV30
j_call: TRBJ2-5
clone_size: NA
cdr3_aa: CAWNPFQGQETQYF

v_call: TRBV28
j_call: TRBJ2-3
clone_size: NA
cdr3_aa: CASSPRHPGDTQYF

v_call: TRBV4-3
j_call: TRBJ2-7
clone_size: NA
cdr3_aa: CASSPGLADSSYEQYF

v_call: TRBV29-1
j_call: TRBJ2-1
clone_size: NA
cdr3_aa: CSVEDGGGWSSYNEQFF

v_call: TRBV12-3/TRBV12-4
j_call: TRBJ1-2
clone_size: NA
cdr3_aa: CASNLQVTYGYTF

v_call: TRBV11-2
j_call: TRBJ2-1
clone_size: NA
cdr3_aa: CASSPISSGNNEQFF

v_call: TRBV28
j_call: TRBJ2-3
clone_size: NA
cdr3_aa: CASSSPRLAGITDTQYF

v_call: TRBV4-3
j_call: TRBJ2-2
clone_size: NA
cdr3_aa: CASSLQGDTGELFF

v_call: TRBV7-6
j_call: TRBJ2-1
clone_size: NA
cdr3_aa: CASSLAGGGDEQFF

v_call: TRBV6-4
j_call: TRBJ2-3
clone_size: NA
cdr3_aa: CASSDQAGGTDTQYF

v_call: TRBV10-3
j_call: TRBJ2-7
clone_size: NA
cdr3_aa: CAISESGQGLTYEQYF